The T cell receptor beta chain under discussion was sequenced for a study of CD8+ T cells in alopecia areata. Background on the study: Female roughly 7-11-week-old C3H/HeJ recipients received skin from roughly 6-12-month-old C3H/HeJ graft donors with spontaneous alopecia. Findings and limits, study-wide: Whereas mice showed it more clearly, TCR sharing across patients was murkier, possibly because of HLA. Across lesional scalp, and particularly alopecia totalis/universalis, clonality surpassed that of normal scalp.

On this clone: The target antigen is unknown. Genes and germline come from the mouse. Sequencing ends 4 residues short of the CDR3 end; the germline J gene provides the rest.

The ends lost 4 bases at V and 4 bases at J; junction bases unmatched: 3. The CDR3 consists of 14 residues. Germline V gene data show CDR1 as NNHDY and CDR2 as SYVADS. TCR sequencing used cDNA made by reverse transcription of extracted RNA. Sequenced by immunoSEQ multiplex PCR; TCRdb stores in-frame clones only, minus some. Recorded here are around 100,000 clones, none singletons. The source is a C3H/HeJ mouse with alopecia areata. The strain is characterized by the MHC haplotype H2-k. The sequenced sample consisted of lesional skin. The chain employs TRBV13-3 and TRBJ2-2; 8 positions agree with TRBD1. The part of the CDR3 DNA that was read is TGTGCCAGCAGTCTTACAGGGGGCACCGGG. Translation: CASSLTGGTG. The entire CDR3 protein is CASSLTGGTGQLYF.